This is a list of T cell receptor beta chains from one sample in a study of control samples from healthy donors and cancer patients. Clones were sequenced by immunoSEQ multiplex PCR, and TCRdb holds only the in-frame ones, with some missing. The data show over 80,000 clones, approximately 81% seen once. Input material: blood. Every receptor here comes from a woman between 25 and 40 years old in good health. Each CDR3 is given with its conserved first and last residue. The D gene is left open where the match is weak. The listing skips clone size in some rows; elsewhere it reads once, few, many or a size class.

d_call: -; cdr3_length: 14; j_call: TRBJ1-1; clone_size: few; v_call: TRBV25-1; cdr3_nt: TGTGCCAGCAGTGGCCCAGGGATGAACACTGAAGCTTTCTTT; cdr3_aa: CASSGPGMNTEAFF
d_call: -; cdr3_length: 16; j_call: TRBJ1-3; clone_size: -; v_call: TRBV9; cdr3_nt: TGTGCCAGCAGCCTAGGAGCCGAGCTTATCCGAAACACCATATATTTT; cdr3_aa: CASSLGAELIRNTIYF
d_call: -; cdr3_length: 13; j_call: TRBJ1-2; clone_size: -; v_call: TRBV29-1; cdr3_nt: TGCAGCGTTGTCCGGGGGGCAGGCTATGGCTACACCTTC; cdr3_aa: CSVVRGAGYGYTF
d_call: -; cdr3_length: 14; j_call: TRBJ1-2; clone_size: -; v_call: TRBV7-2; cdr3_nt: TGTGCCAGCAGCCTCAAGGCGTTCATGGATGGCTACACCTTC; cdr3_aa: CASSLKAFMDGYTF
d_call: -; cdr3_length: 16; j_call: TRBJ2-7; clone_size: once; v_call: TRBV6-1; cdr3_nt: TGTGCCAGCAGTGCATCCGTACCGGACGCGCCCTACGAGCAGTACTTC; cdr3_aa: CASSASVPDAPYEQYF
d_call: TRBD2; cdr3_length: 15; j_call: TRBJ2-3; clone_size: -; v_call: TRBV11-3; cdr3_nt: TGTGCCAGCAGCTTAGGTCGGGGGGGCAAGGATACGCAGTATTTT; cdr3_aa: CASSLGRGGKDTQYF
d_call: TRBD1; cdr3_length: 13; j_call: TRBJ1-5; clone_size: few; v_call: TRBV6-6; cdr3_nt: TGTGCCAGCAGCGACAGGGGGCATCAGCCCCAGCATTTT; cdr3_aa: CASSDRGHQPQHF
d_call: -; cdr3_length: 11; j_call: TRBJ2-5; clone_size: -; v_call: TRBV27; cdr3_nt: TGTGCCAGCAGTCACGGCGGGACCCAGTACTTC; cdr3_aa: CASSHGGTQYF
d_call: TRBD1; cdr3_length: 15; j_call: TRBJ2-2; clone_size: once; v_call: TRBV19; cdr3_nt: TGTGCCAGTAGTATAATAGACAGGGCCACCGGGGAGCTGTTTTTT; cdr3_aa: CASSIIDRATGELFF
d_call: -; cdr3_length: 11; j_call: TRBJ1-2; clone_size: -; v_call: TRBV6-2/TRBV6-3; cdr3_nt: TGTGCCAGCAGCCCCAACTATGGCTACACCTTC; cdr3_aa: CASSPNYGYTF
d_call: TRBD2; cdr3_length: 14; j_call: TRBJ2-5; clone_size: -; v_call: TRBV18; cdr3_nt: TGTGCCAGCTCACTTGATGGGGGGGAAGAGACCCAGTACTTC; cdr3_aa: CASSLDGGEETQYF
d_call: -; cdr3_length: 15; j_call: TRBJ2-6; clone_size: -; v_call: TRBV4-2; cdr3_nt: TGTGCCAGCAGCCAAGGGGGTTCTGGGGCCAACGTCCTGACTTTC; cdr3_aa: CASSQGGSGANVLTF
d_call: TRBD2; cdr3_length: 13; j_call: TRBJ2-5; clone_size: -; v_call: TRBV7-9; cdr3_nt: TGTGCCAGCAGCTCCGGGACTACGGAGACCCAGTACTTC; cdr3_aa: CASSSGTTETQYF
d_call: -; cdr3_length: 14; j_call: TRBJ1-5; clone_size: -; v_call: TRBV21-1; cdr3_nt: TGTGCCAGCAGCAAGGGACAGGGCCGACAGCCCCAGCATTTT; cdr3_aa: CASSKGQGRQPQHF
d_call: -; cdr3_length: 14; j_call: TRBJ2-7; clone_size: -; v_call: TRBV18; cdr3_nt: TGTGCCAGCTCCCCCCACGAGGGAAACTACGAGCAGTACTTC; cdr3_aa: CASSPHEGNYEQYF
d_call: -; cdr3_length: 17; j_call: TRBJ1-1; clone_size: -; v_call: TRBV7-2; cdr3_nt: TGTGCCAGCAGCTTATCTCGAGGGGGTCGGATGAACACTGAAGCTTTCTTT; cdr3_aa: CASSLSRGGRMNTEAFF
d_call: -; cdr3_length: 12; j_call: TRBJ1-1; clone_size: -; v_call: TRBV7-2; cdr3_nt: TGTGCCAGCAGCTTAGATGGCACTGAAGCTTTCTTT; cdr3_aa: CASSLDGTEAFF
d_call: -; cdr3_length: 14; j_call: TRBJ1-1; clone_size: -; v_call: TRBV29-1; cdr3_nt: TGCAGCGTTGCAGCTTCGGACGGGAACACTGAAGCTTTCTTT; cdr3_aa: CSVAASDGNTEAFF
d_call: TRBD1; cdr3_length: 15; j_call: TRBJ1-6; clone_size: few; v_call: TRBV19; cdr3_nt: TGTGCCAGTAGTAGCGGACAGGGAATCGGTTCACCCCTCCACTTT; cdr3_aa: CASSSGQGIGSPLHF
d_call: -; cdr3_length: 14; j_call: TRBJ2-5; clone_size: -; v_call: TRBV3-1/TRBV3-2; cdr3_nt: TGTGCCAGCAGCCAAGAGGGTGTGTCTGGGACCCAGTACTTC; cdr3_aa: CASSQEGVSGTQYF
d_call: TRBD1; cdr3_length: 14; j_call: TRBJ1-1; clone_size: few; v_call: TRBV30; cdr3_nt: TGTGCCTGGAGGGAGGGGGCGCTAGGGACTGAAGCTTTCTTT; cdr3_aa: CAWREGALGTEAFF
d_call: -; cdr3_length: 15; j_call: TRBJ1-1; clone_size: -; v_call: TRBV5-4; cdr3_nt: TGTGCCAGCCTTAAAACCCGGGGGGGAAACACTGAAGCTTTCTTT; cdr3_aa: CASLKTRGGNTEAFF
d_call: TRBD1; cdr3_length: 17; j_call: TRBJ2-1; clone_size: -; v_call: TRBV6-2/TRBV6-3; cdr3_nt: TGTGCCAGCAGTGTCGTCCCTATGACAGGGCTGATGAGTGAGCAGTTCTTC; cdr3_aa: CASSVVPMTGLMSEQFF
d_call: TRBD1; cdr3_length: 14; j_call: TRBJ2-5; clone_size: -; v_call: TRBV3-1/TRBV3-2; cdr3_nt: TGTGCCAGCAGCCAAAACAGGGGGTGGGAGACCCAGTACTTC; cdr3_aa: CASSQNRGWETQYF
d_call: -; cdr3_length: 12; j_call: TRBJ1-5; clone_size: -; v_call: TRBV20-1; cdr3_nt: TGCAGTGCTAGTCGGGGATCTCAGCCCCAGCATTTT; cdr3_aa: CSASRGSQPQHF
d_call: TRBD1; cdr3_length: 14; j_call: TRBJ2-7; clone_size: -; v_call: TRBV9; cdr3_nt: TGTGCCAGCAGACAAGGACAGGGCGCCTACGAGCAGTACTTC; cdr3_aa: CASRQGQGAYEQYF
d_call: TRBD1; cdr3_length: 15; j_call: TRBJ1-4; clone_size: -; v_call: TRBV4-1; cdr3_nt: TGCGCCAGCAGCCCCCGACAGGGGGCTGGGGAAAAACTGTTTTTT; cdr3_aa: CASSPRQGAGEKLFF
d_call: -; cdr3_length: 13; j_call: TRBJ1-1; clone_size: -; v_call: TRBV29-1; cdr3_nt: TGCAGCGTTGGGCTCGTAGGGAACACTGAAGCTTTCTTT; cdr3_aa: CSVGLVGNTEAFF
d_call: -; cdr3_length: 15; j_call: TRBJ1-2; clone_size: -; v_call: TRBV9; cdr3_nt: TGTGCCAGCAGCGCAGGGACGGACCCAGGCTATGGCTACACCTTC; cdr3_aa: CASSAGTDPGYGYTF
d_call: -; cdr3_length: 14; j_call: TRBJ2-5; clone_size: -; v_call: TRBV7-7; cdr3_nt: TGTGCCAGCAGCTTAGACGGACCGGCAGAGACCCAGTACTTC; cdr3_aa: CASSLDGPAETQYF
d_call: -; cdr3_length: 13; j_call: TRBJ1-5; clone_size: -; v_call: TRBV19; cdr3_nt: TGTGCCAGTAGTATTCCCGCCCATCAGCCCCAGCATTTT; cdr3_aa: CASSIPAHQPQHF
d_call: -; cdr3_length: 14; j_call: TRBJ1-5; clone_size: -; v_call: TRBV6-5; cdr3_nt: TGTGCCAGCAGTTCTGGGGGGCTCAATCAGCCCCAGCATTTT; cdr3_aa: CASSSGGLNQPQHF
d_call: TRBD1; cdr3_length: 15; j_call: TRBJ2-1; clone_size: few; v_call: TRBV30; cdr3_nt: TGTGCCTGGAGTATCACAGGGGGCGTGTTGGATGAGCAGTTCTTC; cdr3_aa: CAWSITGGVLDEQFF
d_call: TRBD1; cdr3_length: 15; j_call: TRBJ1-1; clone_size: -; v_call: TRBV7-6; cdr3_nt: TGTGCCAGCAGCGAGACACAGGGGGCTAGGACTGAAGCTTTCTTT; cdr3_aa: CASSETQGARTEAFF
d_call: TRBD2; cdr3_length: 15; j_call: TRBJ2-5; clone_size: -; v_call: TRBV19; cdr3_nt: TGTGCCAGTCGAGCCATTATCGGGGGGATCGAGACCCAGTACTTC; cdr3_aa: CASRAIIGGIETQYF
d_call: -; cdr3_length: 14; j_call: TRBJ1-5; clone_size: -; v_call: TRBV9; cdr3_nt: TGTGCCAGCAGCGAGGGGACGGGTTTCCAGCCCCAGCATTTT; cdr3_aa: CASSEGTGFQPQHF
d_call: TRBD1; cdr3_length: 18; j_call: TRBJ2-5; clone_size: -; v_call: TRBV29-1; cdr3_nt: TGCAGCGTTGAACCTCCGGGACAGGGACTTTATGCTCAAGAGACCCAGTACTTC; cdr3_aa: CSVEPPGQGLYAQETQYF
d_call: -; cdr3_length: 17; j_call: TRBJ1-2; clone_size: -; v_call: TRBV5-6; cdr3_nt: TGTGCCAGCAGCTTGTTCGGTTCGGTGGTATATGGCTATGGCTACACCTTC; cdr3_aa: CASSLFGSVVYGYGYTF
d_call: -; cdr3_length: 13; j_call: TRBJ1-1; clone_size: -; v_call: TRBV19; cdr3_nt: TGTGCCAGTAGTATAGAGTGGGGGTCTGAAGCTTTCTTT; cdr3_aa: CASSIEWGSEAFF
d_call: -; cdr3_length: 19; j_call: TRBJ2-7; clone_size: -; v_call: TRBV21-1; cdr3_nt: TGTGCCAGCAGCAAAGGGGCACAGCAGGGGAGGCCTCTCCCCTACGAGCAGTACTTC; cdr3_aa: CASSKGAQQGRPLPYEQYF
d_call: TRBD2; cdr3_length: 14; j_call: TRBJ2-3; clone_size: -; v_call: TRBV29-1; cdr3_nt: TGCAGCGTTGTATCGGGGGGGGTCACAGATACGCAGTATTTT; cdr3_aa: CSVVSGGVTDTQYF
d_call: -; cdr3_length: 14; j_call: TRBJ1-4; clone_size: -; v_call: TRBV18; cdr3_nt: TGTGCCAGCTCACCCCAGGAGCTCAGCGAAAAACTGTTTTTT; cdr3_aa: CASSPQELSEKLFF
d_call: -; cdr3_length: 15; j_call: TRBJ1-5; clone_size: -; v_call: TRBV19; cdr3_nt: TGTGCCAGTAGTATTGTGGGCGGAAGCAATCAGCCCCAGCATTTT; cdr3_aa: CASSIVGGSNQPQHF
d_call: -; cdr3_length: 18; j_call: TRBJ1-6; clone_size: -; v_call: TRBV18; cdr3_nt: TGTGCCAGCTCACCATTATTTCCGGGACTTGGGTATAATTCACCCCTCCACTTT; cdr3_aa: CASSPLFPGLGYNSPLHF
d_call: TRBD1; cdr3_length: 16; j_call: TRBJ1-1; clone_size: -; v_call: TRBV2; cdr3_nt: TGTGCCAGCAGTGAGGGAAGGGGACAGGGCTCCCCCGAAGCTTTCTTT; cdr3_aa: CASSEGRGQGSPEAFF
d_call: TRBD2; cdr3_length: 16; j_call: TRBJ2-1; clone_size: -; v_call: TRBV9; cdr3_nt: TGTGCCAGCAGCTCCGGGGGGGACCCAACCTACAATGAGCAGTTCTTC; cdr3_aa: CASSSGGDPTYNEQFF
d_call: -; cdr3_length: 14; j_call: TRBJ2-7; clone_size: few; v_call: TRBV5-5; cdr3_nt: TGTGCCAGCAGCTTGGCCCAGGGGCTTTACGAGCAGTACTTC; cdr3_aa: CASSLAQGLYEQYF
d_call: -; cdr3_length: 15; j_call: TRBJ1-1; clone_size: -; v_call: TRBV6-2/TRBV6-3; cdr3_nt: TGTGCCAGCAGTTACGCGGGGATTGAGGATACTGAAGCTTTCTTT; cdr3_aa: CASSYAGIEDTEAFF